A single sample is the source of the 29 T cell receptor beta chains below, sequenced in a study of blood T cell repertoires in COVID-19. The data were produced by immunoSEQ multiplex PCR, yet TCRdb's version contains in-frame clones alone and is incomplete. Of some 48,000 clones in the sample, over 90% were seen once. Sequencing was performed on peripheral blood. The receptors stem from a man aged 55 to 70 with COVID-19, enrolled during active disease.

This clone was seen a handful of times. The rearrangement links TRBV7-3 to TRBJ2-7; D possibly corresponds to TRBD1 (5 bases). From germline, CDR1 is SGHTA and CDR2 FQGTGA. V was shortened by 2 bases and J by 1 base, with 9 bases between the two germline ends. There are 14 residues in the CDR3. CDR3 nucleotides: TGTGCCAGCAGCTTAGGGGCGACTTCCTACGAGCAGTACTTC. Protein product: CASSLGATSYEQYF.

V is TRBV7-9 and J is TRBJ2-7, with D tentatively TRBD2 (5 bases). The CDR3 is 17 amino acids. V gave up 2 bases and J gave up 2 bases, with 19 bases separating them. Per the germline V gene, CDR1 is SEHNR and CDR2 is FQNEAQ (reference sequence). CDR3 DNA sequence: TGTGCCAGCAGCTTACGAGCTACCGGGATTAACACCTACGAGCAGTACTTC. Protein product: CASSLRATGINTYEQYF.

The chain is built from TRBV5-4 and TRBJ1-5, with D perhaps matching TRBD1 (5 bases). Trimming removed 0 bases from V and 7 bases from J, with 11 bases in between. This CDR3 comprises 14 residues. Germline assignment: CDR1 SGHNT and CDR2 YYREEE (reference sequence). The CDR3 protein is CASSLEGVGQPQHF. The CDR3 coding sequence is TGTGCCAGCAGCTTGGAAGGGGTAGGCCAGCCCCAGCATTTT.

The chain links TRBV6-4 to TRBJ1-5; no clear D gene. V was pared by 3 bases and J by 6 bases, with 18 bases between. The germline V gene has CDR1 MRHNA and CDR2 SNTAGT. This CDR3 is 16 amino acids long. This chain's CDR3 is CASSEGVIWNVQPQHF. The DNA for the CDR3 is TGTGCCAGCAGTGAGGGCGTTATTTGGAATGTTCAGCCCCAGCATTTT.

The V gene is TRBV3-1 (or the pseudogene TRBV3-2), the J gene TRBJ2-3, with unresolved D. The CDR3 length is 16 residues. Germline-derived CDR1 and CDR2 are LGHDT and YNNKEL (reference sequence). With 4 bases removed from V and 0 bases from J, the gap between germline ends came to 14 bases. As DNA, the CDR3 is TGTGCCAGCAGCCGAGGAACCGTTACTAGCACAGATACGCAGTATTTT. Translation: CASSRGTVTSTDTQYF.

This chain links TRBV13 with TRBJ2-7; possible D gene TRBD2, 6 bases. V shed 5 bases and J shed 2 bases, with 13 bases lying between them. The CDR3 loop spans 14 amino acids. CDR1 is PRHDT, CDR2 FYEKMQ, per germline (reference sequence). The CDR3 protein is CASSPIWGAYEQYF. DNA for the CDR3: TGTGCCAGCAGCCCGATCTGGGGGGCCTACGAGCAGTACTTC.

The chain joins TRBV6-5 to TRBJ2-2; 14 nucleotides agree with TRBD2. CDR1 and CDR2 (germline): MNHEY, SVGAGI. The CDR3 has 16 amino acids. Trimming cost V 0 bases and J 8 bases; bases outside gene matches: 2. In DNA form, the CDR3 reads TGTGCCAGCAGTTACTCGGGACTAGCGGGAGCTGGGGAGCTGTTTTTT. This codes for CASSYSGLAGAGELFF.

The chain couples TRBV6-5 to TRBJ2-7, with 9 bases that match TRBD1. The CDR3 sequence is 15 residues long. Germline assignment: CDR1 MNHEY and CDR2 SVGAGI. Unmatched junction bases numbered 10, after V lost 5 bases and J lost 5 bases. The CDR3 DNA reads as TGTGCCAGCAGTCAGGGACAGGGCATGGAACACGAGCAGTACTTC. Translating it yields CASSQGQGMEHEQYF.

The rearrangement uses TRBV24-1 and TRBJ2-1; 13 bases map to TRBD2. The CDR3 loop spans 14 amino acids. The trim removed 4 bases at V and 7 bases at J, leaving 0 bases unmatched. The V gene's germline CDR1 is KGHDR and CDR2 SFDVKD. CDR3 nucleotide sequence: TGTGCCACCAGTGAGACTAGCGGGAGGAATGAGCAGTTCTTC. Translating it yields CATSETSGRNEQFF.

The V call is TRBV6-5, the J call TRBJ1-2; 10 positions agree with TRBD1. The CDR3 has 14 amino acids. Germline assignment: CDR1 MNHEY and CDR2 SVGAGI. Trimming at V came to 8 bases and at J to 7 bases, leaving 10 bases not matched to a gene. The CDR3, as DNA: TGTGCCAGCCAAAGACAGGGGGCAAAGTTTGGCTACACCTTC. It specifies CASQRQGAKFGYTF.

This chain uses TRBV5-4 with TRBJ2-3; a weak D match, TRBD2 (6 bases). The germline gives CDR1 SGHNT, CDR2 YYREEE (reference sequence). With 1 base removed from V and 2 bases from J, the gap between germline ends came to 11 bases. This CDR3 has 15 residues. The CDR3 reads CASSLSWRDTDTQYF. In nucleotides, the CDR3 is TGTGCCAGCAGCTTGAGTTGGCGGGACACAGATACGCAGTATTTT.

The V call is TRBV27, the J call TRBJ2-7; D gene ambiguous. Between the trimmed V and J ends, which lost 8 bases and 3 bases, there was a span of 2 bases. This CDR3 spans 9 amino acids. Germline V gene sequence: CDR1 MNHEY, CDR2 SMNVEV (reference sequence). The CDR3 DNA sequence: TGTGCCAGCCACTACGAGCAGTACTTC. This codes for CASHYEQYF.

This chain uses TRBV11-3 with TRBJ1-1; D is undetermined. The germline V gene has CDR1 SGHNT and CDR2 YENEEA. The CDR3 has 15 residues. Between the trimmed V and J ends, which lost 1 base and 5 bases, there was a span of 14 bases. CDR3 sequence reads: CASSLAGQRGTEAFF. The CDR3 DNA reads as TGTGCCAGCAGCTTAGCTGGGCAACGAGGGACTGAAGCTTTCTTT.

The J gene is TRBJ2-2, the V gene TRBV5-1, with 10 bases fitting TRBD2. Germline V gene sequence: CDR1 SGHRS, CDR2 YFSETQ. This CDR3 is built from 15 residues. Losses at the gene ends were 5 bases for V and 6 bases for J; bases not matched to a gene: 7. The DNA of the CDR3 is TGCGCCAGCAGGGATCTAGCGGGGGTGTCCGGGGAGCTGTTTTTT. Translating it yields CASRDLAGVSGELFF.

The chain links TRBV20-1 to TRBJ1-1; D gene unclear. There are 14 residues in the CDR3. The germline CDR1 and CDR2 sequences are DFQATT and SNEGSKA (reference sequence). The ends were cut back, 3 bases at V and 7 bases at J, with 18 bases in the middle. DNA of the CDR3: TGCAGTGCTAGTGATTTAAGTGGCCCTCTTGAAGCTTTCTTT. This codes for CSASDLSGPLEAFF.

V is TRBV7-9 and J is TRBJ1-1; 9 bases agree with TRBD1. The CDR3 spans 16 residues. In germline, CDR1 is SEHNR, CDR2 FQNEAQ (reference sequence). V trimming: 5 bases; J trimming: 5 bases; junction bases outside the gene matches: 12. The CDR3 nucleotides read TGTGCCAGCAGCCCCCGTTGGACAGGGGTTAGGACTGAAGCTTTCTTT. Protein sequence: CASSPRWTGVRTEAFF.

The V gene is TRBV29-1, the J gene TRBJ2-3; tentative D call: TRBD2 (6 bases). V lost 4 bases and J lost 5, with 16 bases in between. This CDR3 spans 14 amino acids. The germline V gene has CDR1 SQVTM and CDR2 ANQGSEA. The CDR3 sequence: CSVGELAGRDTQYF. In DNA, the CDR3 is TGCAGCGTTGGGGAACTTGCGGGGAGAGATACGCAGTATTTT.

V and J are TRBV7-3 and TRBJ1-5, with 7 positions matching TRBD1. The CDR3 runs to 14 residues. Germline loops: CDR1 SGHTA, CDR2 FQGTGA. Trimming cost V 5 bases and J 5 bases; bases outside gene matches: 6. Here the CDR3 DNA reads TGTGCCAGCAGCCAATACAGGGGCGATCAGCCCCAGCATTTT. It specifies CASSQYRGDQPQHF.

The chain couples TRBV28 to TRBJ1-5, with D possibly TRBD1 on 5 matching bases. CDR1 MDHEN and CDR2 SYDVKM come from the germline V gene. Between the trimmed V and J ends, which lost 4 bases and 6 bases, there was a span of 13 bases. CDR3 length: 14 amino acids. The CDR3 loop reads CASSSRVRFQPQHF. As DNA, the CDR3 is TGTGCCAGCAGTTCCAGGGTCCGGTTTCAGCCCCAGCATTTT.

The V gene is TRBV9, the J gene TRBJ2-2, with 9 bases that match TRBD2. Germline values: CDR1 SGDLS, CDR2 YYNGEE. The trim removed 5 bases at V and 4 bases at J, leaving 15 bases unmatched. The CDR3 runs 18 residues. The CDR3 DNA sequence: TGTGCCAGCAGTCTCGGGGCGGGAGGGCCCCCGAGCACCGGGGAGCTGTTTTTT. Protein: CASSLGAGGPPSTGELFF.

This sequence joins TRBV25-1 and TRBJ1-4; D remains ambiguous. The V and J ends lost 2 bases and 7 bases respectively, with 17 bases between them. The CDR3 is 16 residues long. Germline V gene lookup returns CDR1 MGHDK and CDR2 SYGVNS. CDR3 DNA: TGTGCCAGCAGTGAAATTCGGACTACCGAGGGTGAAAAACTGTTTTTT. It encodes CASSEIRTTEGEKLFF.

The rearrangement uses TRBV13 and TRBJ1-1; unclear D gene. Trimming removed 6 bases at V and 0 bases at J, with 11 bases between. The V gene's germline CDR1 is PRHDT and CDR2 FYEKMQ (reference sequence). CDR3 length: 14 amino acids. The CDR3 protein is CASSLGSMNTEAFF. For the CDR3, the DNA is TGTGCCAGCAGTTTGGGCTCGATGAACACTGAAGCTTTCTTT.

This sequence joins TRBV9 and TRBJ2-5; TRBD2 matches at 12 bases. The CDR3 totals 18 residues. Germline CDR1 SGDLS, CDR2 YYNGEE. The ends lost 0 bases at V and 2 bases at J; junction bases unmatched: 8. This chain's CDR3 is CASSVEGGLAGLQETQYF. The DNA of the CDR3 is TGTGCCAGCAGCGTAGAAGGAGGACTAGCGGGGTTGCAAGAGACCCAGTACTTC.

This clone came up a few times. The V call is TRBV7-2, the J call TRBJ1-5; D is undetermined. V was trimmed by 2 bases and J by 4 bases, leaving 9 bases between them. Germline V gene data show CDR1 as SGHTA and CDR2 as FQGNSA. This CDR3 region has 14 residues. This CDR3 is CASSLSGRNQPQHF. In DNA, the CDR3 is TGTGCCAGCAGCTTATCTGGGAGAAATCAGCCCCAGCATTTT.

The chain employs TRBV18 and TRBJ2-2; 9 nucleotides agree with TRBD2. Trimming cost V 1 base and J 1 base; bases outside gene matches: 1. This CDR3 comprises 16 residues. Looked up from germline, CDR1 is KGHSH and CDR2 is LQKENI. The DNA for the CDR3 is TGTGCCAGCTCACCACAGACTAGCGGGAACACCGGGGAGCTGTTTTTT. Translating it yields CASSPQTSGNTGELFF.

J is TRBJ1-6 and V is TRBV2, with 7 bases identical to TRBD1. The CDR3 totals 17 residues. V trimming: 4 bases; J trimming: 6 bases; junction bases outside the gene matches: 12. Looked up from germline, CDR1 is SNHLY and CDR2 is FYNNEI. This CDR3 reads CASSAQGVGQINSPLHF. CDR3 nucleotide sequence: TGTGCCAGCAGTGCCCAAGGGGTGGGACAGATTAATTCACCCCTCCACTTT.

This clone showed up just once. The chain employs TRBV11-3 and TRBJ2-1, with a weak D call TRBD2 (5 bases). This CDR3 comprises 15 residues. V was trimmed by 0 bases and J by 5 bases, leaving 11 bases between them. Germline V gene data show CDR1 as SGHNT and CDR2 as YENEEA. CDR3 nucleotide sequence: TGTGCCAGCAGCTTAGATGAAGCGGTGAACAATGAGCAGTTCTTC. Amino acid sequence: CASSLDEAVNNEQFF.

This clone was recorded only once. The chain links TRBV28 to TRBJ1-6; D perhaps matches TRBD1 (5 bases). Trimming pared 11 bases from V and 6 bases from J, leaving 11 bases between. CDR3 length equals 12 residues. Germline CDR1 reads MDHEN; CDR2 reads SYDVKM. CDR3 in DNA: TGTGCCGGGGGGACGGGTAATTCACCCCTCCACTTT. It translates to CAGGTGNSPLHF.

V is TRBV15 and J is TRBJ2-1; tentatively, D is TRBD1 (6 bases). The CDR3 length is 14 residues. Germline CDR1 and CDR2: LNHNV and YYDKDF (reference sequence). The V end was cut by 5 bases, the J end by 7 bases, with 15 bases between. CDR3 region: CATSRPIGGNEQFF. The DNA of the CDR3 is TGTGCCACCAGCCGACCCATAGGGGGAAATGAGCAGTTCTTC.